This passage covers 25 T cell receptor beta chains from one sample sequenced in a study of OX40 agonist ivuxolimab in advanced cancers. Sequencing was performed with immunoSEQ multiplex PCR; in TCRdb, only in-frame clones are kept and a portion is missing. The data hold over 20,000 clones, with 84% observed a single time. The sample consisted of CD4+ or CD8+ T cells sorted from blood, taken in a trial of the OX40 agonist ivuxolimab. These receptors all come from an adult with an advanced solid tumor such as melanoma, head and neck, liver or kidney cancer.

This chain links TRBV5-6 with TRBJ2-1; no reliable D call. The germline V gene has CDR1 SGHDT and CDR2 YYEEEE. Trimming pared 0 bases from V and 7 bases from J, leaving 11 bases between. The CDR3 covers 14 residues. This chain's CDR3 is CASSLDDFRNEQFF. The CDR3 bases are TGTGCCAGCAGCTTGGATGACTTCAGGAATGAGCAGTTCTTC.

This CDR3 is CASSPSEGNQPQHF. The CDR3, as DNA: TGTGCCAGCAGCCCGTCGGAGGGCAATCAGCCCCAGCATTTT. The rearrangement links TRBV5-6 to TRBJ1-5, with unresolved D. Germline CDR1 reads SGHDT; CDR2 reads YYEEEE. V gave up 4 bases and J gave up 2 bases, with 10 bases separating them. The CDR3 sequence is 14 residues long.

This sequence joins TRBV13 and TRBJ1-5, with D possibly matching TRBD1 (5 bases). Trimming shortened V by 0 bases and J by 5 bases, and 17 bases separated the two germline ends. The CDR3 covers 17 residues. The germline CDR1 and CDR2 sequences are PRHDT and FYEKMQ (reference sequence). CDR3 sequence reads: CASSLGPGSGRDQPQHF. The CDR3 DNA is TGTGCCAGCAGCTTAGGTCCAGGATCGGGGCGAGATCAGCCCCAGCATTTT.

The CDR3 bases are TGTGCCAGCAGTGAAGCAGGGGGTACGCAGTATTTT. It is translated as CASSEAGGTQYF. This chain links TRBV6-1 with TRBJ2-3, with D possibly TRBD1 on 6 matching bases. V lost 0 bases, J lost 8 bases, and 6 bases lay in between. This CDR3 has 12 residues. Germline values: CDR1 MNHNS, CDR2 SASEGT.

The rearrangement links TRBV5-1 to TRBJ2-5; 7 nucleotides match TRBD2. CDR1 SGHRS and CDR2 YFSETQ come from the germline V gene. CDR3 length: 16 residues. After removal of 1 base from V and 4 bases from J, the junction contained 10 bases not matched to a gene. The CDR3 protein is CASSLNGQGEGETQYF. CDR3 coding DNA: TGCGCCAGCAGCTTGAATGGACAAGGGGAGGGAGAGACCCAGTACTTC.

The chain employs TRBV7-3 and TRBJ2-1; 11 bases match TRBD2. The ends lost 6 bases at V and 0 bases at J; junction bases unmatched: 4. This CDR3 is 16 amino acids long. Germline CDR1 is SGHTA and CDR2 is FQGTGA. CDR3 residues: CASRPSGGSSYNEQFF. In nucleotides, the CDR3 is TGTGCCAGCAGACCTAGCGGGGGGAGCTCCTACAATGAGCAGTTCTTC.

CDR3 loop: CASSLRDEKLFF. CDR3 DNA sequence: TGTGCCAGCAGCTTACGGGATGAAAAACTGTTTTTT. This rearrangement joins TRBV7-6 to TRBJ1-4; D gene unclear. Trimming removed 2 bases at V and 6 bases at J, with 4 bases between. CDR3 length: 12 amino acids. Looked up from germline, CDR1 is SGHVS and CDR2 is FNYEAQ.

DNA of the CDR3: TGTGCCAGCAGCTTTGGACTAGGACCTTACAATGAGCAGTTCTTC. Translated: CASSFGLGPYNEQFF. The chain combines TRBV13 with TRBJ2-1; TRBD2 matches at 7 bases. Germline-derived CDR1 and CDR2 are PRHDT and FYEKMQ (reference sequence). V dropped 3 bases and J dropped 4; count of bases not matched to a gene: 6. The CDR3 spans 15 residues.

In the case of this clone: One junction end disagrees with the germline gene, perhaps due to a read error. V usage is TRBV7-7 and J usage is TRBJ2-7; 10 bases agree with TRBD1. The CDR3 has 14 residues. Germline values: CDR1 SSHAT, CDR2 FNYEAQ (reference sequence). The CDR3 bases are TGTGCTAGCAGCCCCGGACAGGGGGCCTACGAGCAGTACTTC. This sequence encodes CASSPGQGAYEQYF. The variable domain in full, completed from reference TRBV7-7 and TRBJ2-7, reads GAGVSQSPRYKVTKRGQDVTLRCDPISSHATLYWYQQALGQGPEFLTYFNYEAQPDKSGLPSDRFSAERPEGSISTLTIQRTEQRDSAMYRCASSPGQGAYEQYFGPGTRLTVT.

The chain has TRBV5-1 and TRBJ2-7; 7 bases map to TRBD1. This CDR3 is built from 14 residues. Germline values: CDR1 SGHRS, CDR2 YFSETQ. After removal of 1 base from V and 2 bases from J, the junction contained 3 bases not matched to a gene. CDR3 nucleotide sequence: TGCGCCAGCAGCTTGCGGGACAGCCCCTACGAGCAGTACTTC. It translates to CASSLRDSPYEQYF.

The J gene is TRBJ2-6, the V gene TRBV5-1; 11 positions agree with TRBD1. Germline CDR1 and CDR2: SGHRS and YFSETQ. V lost 0 bases, J lost 4 bases, and 6 bases stayed unmatched. The CDR3 length is 18 residues. DNA for the CDR3: TGCGCCAGCAGCTTGGGCGGACAGGGGGCAATCGGGGCCAACGTCCTGACTTTC. It is translated as CASSLGGQGAIGANVLTF.

The rearrangement uses TRBV30 and TRBJ2-1; D uncertain. The ends were cut back, 1 base at V and 2 bases at J, with 6 bases in the middle. Germline V gives CDR1 GTSNPN, CDR2 SVGIG (reference sequence). CDR3 size: 13 residues. The CDR3 DNA is TGTGCCTGGAGTGGGTCTGCCTACAATGAGCAGTTCTTC. Translated: CAWSGSAYNEQFF. The complete variable domain, with remaining parts taken from reference TRBV30 and TRBJ2-1, reads SQTIHQWPATLVQPVGSPLSLECTVEGTSNPNLYWYRQAAGRGLQLLFYSVGIGQISSEVPQNLSASRPQDRQFILSSKKLLLSDSGFYLCAWSGSAYNEQFFGPGTRLTVL.

The chain employs TRBV14 and TRBJ1-5; a weak D match, TRBD1 (5 bases). Germline loops: CDR1 SGHDN, CDR2 FVKESK. The CDR3 is 13 residues long. V lost 3 bases and J lost 4, with 7 bases in between. The CDR3 coding sequence is TGTGCCAGCAGCCAGACAGTGAATCAGCCCCAGCATTTT. The encoded protein is CASSQTVNQPQHF.

This clone was observed a handful of times. This rearrangement joins TRBV6-4 to TRBJ2-2; D is unresolved. V lost 2 bases and J 1 base, leaving 2 bases between the germline ends. The CDR3 is 13 residues long. Germline lookup yields CDR1 MRHNA and CDR2 SNTAGT. CDR3 residues: CASSDGNTGELFF. Written as DNA, the CDR3 is TGTGCCAGCAGTGACGGGAACACCGGGGAGCTGTTTTTT.

The chain uses TRBV28 and TRBJ1-5; 8 positions agree with TRBD1. The V gene's germline CDR1 is MDHEN and CDR2 SYDVKM. The CDR3 extends over 16 amino acids. V shed 4 bases and J 5 bases; nucleotides not matched to a gene: 10. CDR3 amino acids: CASSSRYGQGYQPQHF. The CDR3 DNA follows: TGTGCCAGCAGTTCCCGGTATGGACAGGGTTATCAGCCCCAGCATTTT.

The chain carries TRBV27 and TRBJ1-5, with D tentatively TRBD1 (5 bases). The CDR3 sequence is 15 residues long. CDR1 is MNHEY, CDR2 SMNVEV, per germline (reference sequence). V was cut by 4 bases and J by 3 bases, with 13 bases left in between. CDR3 protein: CASSSTGVFNQPQHF. In DNA form, the CDR3 reads TGTGCCAGCAGTTCTACGGGGGTGTTCAATCAGCCCCAGCATTTT.

The rearrangement uses TRBV27 and TRBJ2-2; D gene ambiguous. The CDR3 contains 13 residues. Germline-derived CDR1 and CDR2 are MNHEY and SMNVEV (reference sequence). The V end lost 1 base, the J end lost 6 bases, and 6 bases lay between the germline ends. The chain's CDR3 is CASSLWSPGELFF. CDR3 sequence (DNA): TGTGCCAGCAGTTTATGGTCCCCCGGGGAGCTGTTTTTT.

As to this clone: The same CDR3 arises from other DNA sequences in this sample as well. The V and J genes are TRBV9 and TRBJ2-3, with D unclear. CDR3 length equals 13 residues. Trimming shortened V by 0 bases and J by 4 bases, and 6 bases separated the two germline ends. Germline V gene lookup returns CDR1 SGDLS and CDR2 YYNGEE. The CDR3 spells CASSVVSPDTQYF. CDR3 coding DNA: TGTGCCAGCAGCGTAGTTTCCCCAGATACGCAGTATTTT.

The chain is built from TRBV6-5 and TRBJ2-1; D is ambiguous. The V gene's germline CDR1 is MNHEY and CDR2 SVGAGI. The CDR3 totals 12 residues. Trimming pared 2 bases from V and 9 bases from J, leaving 8 bases between. This chain's CDR3 is CASSYALSEQFF. The DNA of the CDR3 is TGTGCCAGCAGTTACGCGTTGAGTGAGCAGTTCTTC.

CDR3 in DNA: TGTGCCAGCACCTGGGGCAGGGCGGCTTTCTTT. As protein: CASTWGRAAFF. V and J are TRBV28 and TRBJ1-1; D might be TRBD1 (5 bases). The CDR3 runs to 11 residues. Between the trimmed V and J ends, which lost 7 bases and 11 bases, there was a span of 14 bases. Germline values: CDR1 MDHEN, CDR2 SYDVKM. The variable domain in full, completed from reference TRBV28 and TRBJ1-1, reads DVKVTQSSRYLVKRTGEKVFLECVQDMDHENMFWYRQDPGLGLRLIYFSYDVKMKEKGDIPEGYSVSREKKERFSLILESASTNQTSMYLCASTWGRAAFFGQGTRLTVV.

This clone was seen once. The chain combines TRBV7-8 with TRBJ2-2; 14 bases map to TRBD2. Losses at the gene ends were 4 bases for V and 4 bases for J; bases not matched to a gene: 11. Germline CDR1 SGHVS, CDR2 FQNEAQ. The CDR3 has 19 residues. The CDR3 here is CASSSGLAGEGSGTGELFF. As DNA, the CDR3 is TGTGCCAGCAGCTCGGGACTAGCGGGAGAAGGGAGTGGCACCGGGGAGCTGTTTTTT. The full variable domain, with the rest looked up from reference TRBV7-8 and TRBJ2-2, is GAGVSQSPRYKVAKRGQDVALRCDPISGHVSLFWYQQALGQGPEFLTYFQNEAQLDKSGLPSDRFFAERPEGSVSTLKIQRTQQEDSAVYLCASSSGLAGEGSGTGELFFGEGSRLTVL.

V is TRBV19 and J is TRBJ1-4; 10 nucleotides match TRBD1. Per germline, CDR1 LNHDA and CDR2 SQIVND (reference sequence). V lost 3 bases and J lost 8; bases outside the gene matches: 6. The CDR3 runs to 15 residues. CDR3 DNA: TGTGCCAGTAGTATTGGGACAGGGGTAGGAGAAAAACTGTTTTTT. It encodes CASSIGTGVGEKLFF.

The table lists this clone with a count of one. The chain joins TRBV11-2 to TRBJ1-1; perhaps TRBD1 as D (6 bases). The V gene lost 1 base and the J gene lost 5 bases, with 11 bases spanning the gap. There are 14 residues in the CDR3. The germline V gene encodes CDR1 SGHAT and CDR2 FQNNGV. The CDR3 DNA reads as TGTGCCAGCAGCTTAGCCTCAGGGGCGACTGAAGCTTTCTTT. Encoded protein: CASSLASGATEAFF.

The rearrangement links TRBV4-1 to TRBJ1-1; D is uncertain. CDR1 and CDR2 (germline): MGHRA, YSYEKL. The length of the CDR3 is 12 residues. The V and J ends lost 0 bases and 3 bases respectively, with 2 bases between them. The chain's CDR3 is CASSQDYTEAFF. The CDR3 DNA reads as TGCGCCAGCAGCCAAGATTACACTGAAGCTTTCTTT.

V gene TRBV19 combines with J gene TRBJ2-1; D is unclear. CDR1 and CDR2 (germline): LNHDA, SQIVND (reference sequence). The CDR3 contains 16 residues. V lost 2 bases and J lost 2, with 13 bases in between. DNA for the CDR3: TGTGCCAGTAGTATATTTCGCGCGCCTGCCTACAATGAGCAGTTCTTC. Amino acids: CASSIFRAPAYNEQFF.